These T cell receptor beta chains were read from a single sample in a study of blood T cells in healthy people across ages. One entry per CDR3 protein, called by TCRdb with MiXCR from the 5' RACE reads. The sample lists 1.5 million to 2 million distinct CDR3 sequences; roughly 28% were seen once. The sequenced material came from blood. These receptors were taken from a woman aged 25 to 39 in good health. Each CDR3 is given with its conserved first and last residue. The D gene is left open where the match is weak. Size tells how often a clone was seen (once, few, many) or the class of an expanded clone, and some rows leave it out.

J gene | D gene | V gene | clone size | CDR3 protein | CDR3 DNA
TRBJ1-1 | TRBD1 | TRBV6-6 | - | CASGLTGQGAFF | TGTGCCAGCGGGTTGACAGGGCAGGGGGCTTTCTTT
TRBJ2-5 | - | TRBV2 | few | CASSKVQETQYF | TGTGCCAGCAGTAAAGTTCAAGAGACCCAGTACTTC
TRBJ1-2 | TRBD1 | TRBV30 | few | CAWRATGVLNGYTF | TGTGCCTGGAGGGCGACAGGGGTCTTGAATGGCTACACCTTC
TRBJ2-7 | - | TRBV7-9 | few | CASSLVGGKVREQYF | TGTGCCAGCAGCTTAGTAGGGGGTAAGGTACGCGAGCAGTACTTC
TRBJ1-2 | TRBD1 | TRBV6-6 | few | CASSSGQAFYGYTF | TGTGCCAGCAGTTCGGGACAGGCATTCTATGGCTACACCTTC
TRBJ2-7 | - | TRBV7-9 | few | CASSLYRDQRSYEQYF | TGTGCCAGCAGCCTATACCGGGACCAGAGAAGCTACGAGCAGTACTTC
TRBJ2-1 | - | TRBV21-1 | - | CASSVSGGQETQFF | TGTGCCAGCAGCGTCAGCGGGGGGCAGGAGACCCAGTTCTTC
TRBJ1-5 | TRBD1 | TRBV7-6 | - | CASSPDRAGGQPQHF | TGTGCCAGCAGCCCCGACAGGGCCGGAGGTCAGCCCCAGCATTTT
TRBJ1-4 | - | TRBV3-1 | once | CASSPTGRIEKRFF | TGTGCCAGCAGCCCGACCGGGAGGATCGAAAAACGGTTTTTT
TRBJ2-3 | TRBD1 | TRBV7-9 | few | CASPWPGQEDTDTQYF | TGTGCCAGCCCATGGCCGGGACAGGAAGACACAGATACGCAGTATTTT
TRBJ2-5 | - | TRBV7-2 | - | CASSPPGAGAETQYF | TGTGCCAGCAGCCCACCCGGGGCAGGGGCAGAGACCCAGTACTTC
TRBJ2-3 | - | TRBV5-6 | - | CASLPESNTQYF | TGTGCCAGCCTTCCCGAGTCGAATACGCAGTATTTT
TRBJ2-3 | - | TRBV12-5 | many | CASGLNTDTQYF | TGTGCTAGTGGGCTCAACACAGATACGCAGTATTTT
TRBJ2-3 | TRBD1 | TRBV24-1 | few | CATSRQTGVVWTDTQYF | TGTGCCACCAGCCGGCAAACAGGGGTTGTTTGGACAGATACGCAGTATTTT
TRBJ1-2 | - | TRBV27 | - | CASSLVAGALYGYTF | TGTGCCAGCAGTTTAGTGGCAGGGGCCCTCTATGGCTACACCTTC
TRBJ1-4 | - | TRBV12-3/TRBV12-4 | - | CASSYPMKKLFF | TGTGCCAGCAGTTATCCGATGAAAAAACTGTTTTTT
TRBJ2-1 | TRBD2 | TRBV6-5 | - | CASSTQSSGRYNEQFF | TGTGCCAGCAGTACCCAATCTAGCGGCCGTTACAATGAGCAGTTCTTC
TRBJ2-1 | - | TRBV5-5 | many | CASSLGADYNEQFF | TGTGCCAGCAGCTTGGGGGCAGACTACAATGAGCAGTTCTTC
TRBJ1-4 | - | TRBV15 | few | CATSRDGTRVNEKLFF | TGTGCCACCAGCAGAGATGGGACAAGGGTCAATGAAAAACTGTTTTTT
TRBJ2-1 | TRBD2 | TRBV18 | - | CASSPVAGGYNEQFF | TGTGCCAGCTCACCGGTGGCGGGGGGCTACAATGAGCAGTTCTTC
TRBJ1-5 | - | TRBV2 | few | CASSVRQESSRPQHF | TGTGCCAGCAGTGTTAGACAGGAGTCCTCGAGGCCCCAGCATTTT
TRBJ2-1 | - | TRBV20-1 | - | CSASRPGQLLDEQFF | TGCAGTGCTAGTCGTCCGGGACAACTTTTGGATGAGCAGTTCTTC
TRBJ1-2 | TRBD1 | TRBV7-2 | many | CASSLGTGRRDYGYTF | TGTGCCAGCAGCTTGGGGACAGGGAGAAGGGACTATGGCTACACCTTC
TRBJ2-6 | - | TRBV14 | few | CASSRSYRAGANVLTF | TGTGCCAGCAGCCGATCGTACAGGGCTGGGGCCAACGTCCTGACTTTC
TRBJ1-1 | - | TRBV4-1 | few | CASSREQMNTEAFF | TGCGCCAGCAGCCGCGAGCAGATGAACACTGAAGCTTTCTTT
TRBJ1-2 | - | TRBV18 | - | CASSPIESGANYGYTF | TGTGCCAGCTCACCCATCGAGTCAGGGGCGAACTATGGCTACACCTTC
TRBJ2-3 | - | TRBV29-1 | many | CSVRGLLKDTQYF | TGCAGCGTGAGGGGACTTTTGAAAGATACGCAGTATTTT
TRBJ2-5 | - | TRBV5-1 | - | CASSLSATPQIEQYF | TGCGCCAGCAGCCTTAGCGCGACCCCCCAAATTGAGCAGTACTTC
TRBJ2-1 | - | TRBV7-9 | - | CASSPGVPPEQFF | TGTGCCAGCAGCCCCGGGGTGCCTCCTGAGCAGTTCTTC
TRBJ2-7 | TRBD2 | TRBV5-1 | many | CASSLGAGLYEQYF | TGCGCCAGCAGCTTGGGAGCGGGGCTTTACGAGCAGTACTTC
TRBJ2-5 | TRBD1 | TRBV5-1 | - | CASSIPAGGVEESQYF | TGCGCCAGCAGTATTCCGGCAGGGGGAGTTGAAGAGTCCCAGTACTTC
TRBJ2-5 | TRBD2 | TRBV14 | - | CASSQHAGLAGYEQYF | TGTGCCAGCAGCCAGCACGCGGGACTAGCGGGATATGAGCAGTACTTC
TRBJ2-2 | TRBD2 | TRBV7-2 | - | CATGTIQWTGELFF | TGTGCCACCGGGACTATCCAGTGGACCGGGGAGCTGTTTTTT
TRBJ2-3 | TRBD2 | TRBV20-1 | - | CSAGPSGGGSTDTQYF | TGCAGTGCTGGGCCTAGCGGGGGGGGGAGCACAGATACGCAGTATTTT
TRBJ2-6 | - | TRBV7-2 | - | CASSSWGGGLGANVLTF | TGTGCCAGCAGCTCGTGGGGGGGGGGCCTTGGGGCCAACGTCCTGACTTTC
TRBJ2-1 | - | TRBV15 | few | CATSRDGRGGNEQFF | TGTGCCACCAGCAGAGACGGCAGGGGTGGCAATGAGCAGTTCTTC